These 28 T cell receptor beta chains share one sample of origin, sequenced in a study of T cells in Graves' hyperthyroidism and ophthalmopathy (dated by TCRdb to the late 2010s). Libraries came from multiplex PCR. Sequenced using an Illumina HiSeq 2000. The TCR beta CDR3 regions were amplified from the RNA transcripts. The first round of RT-PCR for the TCR CDR3 was performed with the HTBI primer set and the Qiagen OneStep RT-PCR kit. TCRdb redid the processing of the public reads, applying fastp at Q25 and MiXCR, and retained in-frame beta chains. Records with the same CDR3 protein are collapsed into one entry carrying the most frequent genes and DNA. The sample includes a few hundred thousand distinct CDR3 sequences, with around 13% observed a single time. Of the sample, 9.2% falls within the top ten clones. Sequencing was performed on blood. All receptors come from a woman between 18 and 30 years old with Graves' hyperthyroidism.

This clonotype was seen at least ten times. The chain has TRBV7-8 and TRBJ2-1; D possibly uses TRBD1 or TRBD2 (6 bases each). V shed 3 bases and J shed 10 bases, with 13 bases lying between them. Germline CDR1 reads SGHVS; CDR2 reads FQNEAQ. The length of the CDR3 is 13 residues. The CDR3 region is CASSFFGGREQFF. CDR3 nucleotides: TGTGCCAGCAGCTTCTTCGGGGGCCGAGAGCAGTTCTTC.

This rearrangement joins TRBV25-1 to TRBJ1-1; possible D gene TRBD1, 6 bases. Germline V gives CDR1 MGHDK, CDR2 SYGVNS. The CDR3 covers 11 residues. DNA for the CDR3: TGTGTCAAAGGGGGGGGCACTGAAGCTTTCTTT. As protein: CVKGGGTEAFF.

This clonotype was found many times. The chain joins TRBV7-3 to TRBJ2-7; TRBD1 is a possible D gene (6 bases). Germline lookup yields CDR1 SGHTA and CDR2 FQGTGA. The V and J ends lost 5 bases and 2 bases respectively, with 16 bases between them. The CDR3 totals 15 residues. The CDR3 DNA reads as TGTGCCAGCAGCCCTACCGGGACACGAGCCTACGAGCAGTACTTC. Encoded protein: CASSPTGTRAYEQYF.

This clonotype was detected ten times or more. The CDR3 DNA is TGTGCCAGCATCAACCAGGGTTACACTGAAGCTTTCTTT. Protein product: CASINQGYTEAFF. This chain connects TRBV6-2 or TRBV6-3 to TRBJ1-1; D might be TRBD1 (5 bases). Germline V gives CDR1 MNHEY, CDR2 SVGEGT. This CDR3 spans 13 amino acids. V was pared by 7 bases and J by 3 bases, with 12 bases between.

This clonotype was picked up many times. V and J are TRBV3-1 and TRBJ2-7; 9 bases fit TRBD2. Trimming took 2 bases from V and 6 from J; bases not matched to a gene: 11. The length of the CDR3 is 16 residues. The germline V gene has CDR1 LGHDT and CDR2 YNNKEL (reference sequence). The CDR3 region has the DNA TGTGCCAGCAGCCAAACTTTTGCGGGGGGGGTCCGCGAGCAGTACTTC. This translates into CASSQTFAGGVREQYF.

This clonotype was recorded many times. This chain uses TRBV3-1 with TRBJ1-1; weak D call: TRBD1 (6 bases). The CDR3 is 13 residues long. CDR1 and CDR2 from the germline V gene are LGHDT and YNNKEL (reference sequence). Trimming stripped 8 bases from V and 5 bases from J, with 15 bases between. The CDR3 DNA reads TGTGCCAGCTCCCCAGGGAGGGGGACTGAAGCTTTCTTT. This codes for CASSPGRGTEAFF.

This clonotype showed up many times. The chain recombines TRBV6-1 with TRBJ1-5, with unresolved D. Deletions cut 2 bases from V and 0 bases from J, with 8 bases between. This CDR3 has 15 amino acids. The germline CDR1 and CDR2 sequences are MNHNS and SASEGT. Here the CDR3 reads CASSEPRYSNQPQHF. The CDR3 nucleotides read TGTGCCAGCAGTGAACCCAGGTATAGCAATCAGCCCCAGCATTTT.

This clonotype was counted many times. For the CDR3, the DNA is TGTGCCAGCAGCTGGGGACAGGGGGAGCAGTACTTC. This codes for CASSWGQGEQYF. The chain carries TRBV12-3 or TRBV12-4 and TRBJ2-7, with 10 bases lining up with TRBD1. This CDR3 has 12 amino acids. After removal of 6 bases from V and 7 bases from J, the junction contained 3 bases not matched to a gene.

This clonotype was counted between two and nine times. The chain combines TRBV19 with TRBJ1-2, with 8 bases aligning to TRBD1. CDR3 size: 14 residues. The V segment lost 1 base and the J segment 8 bases; nucleotides outside the gene matches: 6. CDR1 LNHDA and CDR2 SQIVND come from the germline V gene (reference sequence). In DNA, the CDR3 is TGTGCCAGTAGTATAGGGGACAGGCACGGGGGCTACACCTTC. It codes for CASSIGDRHGGYTF.

This clonotype was picked up a small number of times. The chain carries TRBV6-1 and TRBJ2-6, with a possible D match to TRBD2 (6 bases). V was trimmed by 7 bases and J by 0 bases, leaving 22 bases between them. CDR1 MNHNS and CDR2 SASEGT come from the germline V gene. The length of the CDR3 is 19 residues. The CDR3, as DNA: TGTGCCAGCAACGGCGTCTTGCGCGGGATCAGCTCTGGGGCCAACGTCCTGACTTTC. Encoded protein: CASNGVLRGISSGANVLTF.

There are many counts of this clonotype. The chain combines TRBV11-3 with TRBJ2-3; 9 bases fit TRBD1. Germline loops: CDR1 SGHNT, CDR2 YENEEA. Trimming cost V 5 bases and J 3 bases; bases outside gene matches: 12. The length of the CDR3 is 17 residues. CDR3 sequence (DNA): TGTGCCAGCAGCCCGTCGCACAGGGGGCCCGGGACAGATACGCAGTATTTT. This translates into CASSPSHRGPGTDTQYF. Supplemented by reference TRBV11-3 and TRBJ2-3, the full variable domain reads EAGVVQSPRYKIIEKKQPVAFWCNPISGHNTLYWYLQNLGQGPELLIRYENEEAVDDSQLPKDRFSAERLKGVDSTLKIQPAELGDSAVYLCASSPSHRGPGTDTQYFGPGTRLTVL.

This clonotype has at least ten counts. The chain is built from TRBV7-2 and TRBJ2-4; tentative D call: TRBD2 (5 bases). Germline V gene lookup returns CDR1 SGHTA and CDR2 FQGNSA. CDR3 size: 16 residues. V lost 6 bases and J 3 bases, leaving 18 bases between the germline ends. The CDR3 protein is CASRARRGKGKNIQYF. Here the CDR3 DNA reads TGTGCCAGCAGAGCCAGACGGGGTAAAGGCAAAAACATTCAGTACTTC.

Many counts were recorded for this clonotype. The chain is built from TRBV2 and TRBJ1-6, with D perhaps matching TRBD1 (5 bases). The length of the CDR3 is 16 residues. CDR1 SNHLY and CDR2 FYNNEI come from the germline V gene. Trimming shortened V by 7 bases and J by 2 bases, and 15 bases separated the two germline ends. The CDR3, as DNA: TGTGCCAGCACCGAACGGGGGGACGCCTATAATTCACCCCTCCACTTT. This gives the protein CASTERGDAYNSPLHF.

In the case of this clonotype: This may come from a read error, since a much larger clone is one base off. This chain links TRBV18 with TRBJ2-7, with 7 bases fitting TRBD1. Germline CDR1 is KGHSH and CDR2 is LQKENI. This CDR3 comprises 13 residues. This CDR3 is CGSSPGQDYEQYF. As DNA, the CDR3 is TGTGGCAGCTCACCAGGACAGGACTACGAGCAGTACTTC.

The chain recombines TRBV28 with TRBJ2-7; D remains unclear. Trimming pared 5 bases from V and 10 bases from J, leaving 18 bases between. The germline gives CDR1 MDHEN, CDR2 SYDVKM. The CDR3 has 13 amino acids. The CDR3 sequence is CASSAGPSSEQYF. DNA of the CDR3: TGTGCCAGCAGTGCCGGCCCCTCGAGTGAACAGTACTTC.

This clonotype was observed many times. The DNA of the CDR3 is TGTGCCAGCAGCGTAGAAGGGGGATACACTGAAGCTTTCTTT. This translates into CASSVEGGYTEAFF. The chain combines TRBV9 with TRBJ1-1; D might be TRBD1 (6 bases). V dropped 0 bases and J dropped 3 bases, with 9 bases sitting between them. Per the germline V gene, CDR1 is SGDLS and CDR2 is YYNGEE. This CDR3 has 14 residues.

This clonotype was counted ten times or more. V and J are TRBV6-1 and TRBJ2-1; TRBD2 matches at 9 bases. V was clipped by 3 bases and J by 1 base; unmatched bases: 1. The germline V gene has CDR1 MNHNS and CDR2 SASEGT. CDR3 size: 15 residues. DNA of the CDR3: TGTGCCAGCAGTGAGGCGGGAGGGTCCTACAATGAGCAGTTCTTC. Its protein is CASSEAGGSYNEQFF.

This clonotype was seen ten or more times. V usage is TRBV6-1 and J usage is TRBJ2-3; either TRBD1 or TRBD2 may supply D (5 bases each). V lost 4 bases and J lost 8, with 25 bases in between. The CDR3 has 17 residues. Germline CDR1 is MNHNS and CDR2 is SASEGT. DNA of the CDR3: TGTGCCAGCAGTGCCGGGACCACCCGTCCCCCCCTTGGTACGCAGTATTTT. The encoded protein is CASSAGTTRPPLGTQYF.

Note on this clonotype: A read error may be the cause here, since a much bigger clone is one base away. The V call is TRBV28, the J call TRBJ1-4; D is perhaps TRBD1 (5 bases). V shed 8 bases and J shed 7 bases, with 26 bases lying between them. Germline assignment: CDR1 MDHEN and CDR2 SYDVKM. This CDR3 has 17 residues. For the CDR3, the DNA is TGTGCCAGCGGTTCCCCCCTGGGGCTAGGGAGAAGTGAAAAACTGTTTTTT. Residues: CASGSPLGLGRSEKLFF.

This clonotype was recorded at least ten times. The rearrangement joins TRBV6-2 or TRBV6-3 to TRBJ1-1; D not certain. Germline CDR1 reads MNHEY; CDR2 reads SVGEGT. CDR3 length: 14 residues. The V and J ends lost 2 bases and 11 bases respectively, with 18 bases between them. The CDR3 is CASSYEGGTQEAFF. CDR3 sequence (DNA): TGTGCCAGCAGTTACGAAGGCGGCACCCAGGAGGCTTTCTTT.

This clonotype was observed a few times. The chain is built from TRBV24-1 and TRBJ2-7; TRBD1 might be the D (6 bases). V lost 9 bases and J 2 bases, leaving 13 bases between the germline ends. This CDR3 contains 13 residues. Germline V CDR1 and CDR2: KGHDR, SFDVKD. The CDR3 reads CATEGDKPYEQYF. Written as DNA, the CDR3 is TGTGCCACCGAGGGGGATAAACCCTACGAGCAGTACTTC.

This clonotype was seen many times. The V and J genes are TRBV24-1 and TRBJ2-1; 13 nucleotides align to TRBD2. J was trimmed by 7 bases and V by 1 base; bases with no gene match: 3. This CDR3 is built from 16 residues. From germline, CDR1 is KGHDR and CDR2 SFDVKD. CDR3 sequence (DNA): TGTGCCACCAGTGATTTCGCGACTAGCGGGAGGAATGAGCAGTTCTTC. Translation: CATSDFATSGRNEQFF.

The gene calls are TRBV7-2 and TRBJ2-3; D gene ambiguous. The CDR3 consists of 14 residues. Trimming stripped 7 bases from V and 6 bases from J, with 17 bases between. Germline values: CDR1 SGHTA, CDR2 FQGNSA. CDR3 coding DNA: TGTGCCAGCACCCCATATCAGCTACGGGATACGCAGTATTTT. Protein: CASTPYQLRDTQYF.

At least ten counts were recorded for this clonotype. V gene TRBV7-2 combines with J gene TRBJ2-7; perhaps D is TRBD1 or TRBD2 (5 bases each). This CDR3 region has 14 residues. V lost 3 bases, J lost 2 bases, and 11 bases lay in between. CDR1 SGHTA and CDR2 FQGNSA come from the germline V gene. The CDR3 region has the DNA TGTGCCAGCAGCTTCGGGGACGGGACCTACGAGCAGTACTTC. Translation: CASSFGDGTYEQYF.

This sequence joins TRBV6-6 and TRBJ2-7, with 7 bases that match TRBD1. Germline CDR1 reads MNHNY; CDR2 reads SVGAGI (reference sequence). V gave up 0 bases and J gave up 3 bases; unmatched junction bases: 2. The CDR3 loop spans 14 amino acids. The CDR3 here is CASSYSRDSYEQYF. DNA of the CDR3: TGTGCCAGCAGTTACTCCCGGGACAGCTACGAGCAGTACTTC.

Ten or more counts support this clonotype. The CDR3, as DNA: TGTGCCAGCAGCCTGTCGACAGCCCAAATTAACTATGGCTACACCTTC. Translated, it gives CASSLSTAQINYGYTF. V and J are TRBV3-1 and TRBJ1-2; a possible D gene is TRBD1 (5 bases). The length of the CDR3 is 16 residues. V lost 4 bases and J 1 base, leaving 16 bases between the germline ends. The germline V gene has CDR1 LGHDT and CDR2 YNNKEL (reference sequence).

This clonotype was seen at least ten times. The chain employs TRBV24-1 and TRBJ1-1; a weak D match, TRBD1 (6 bases). CDR3 size: 13 residues. Germline V gene sequence: CDR1 KGHDR, CDR2 SFDVKD. The germline V and J ends were trimmed by 8 bases and 1 base, with 10 bases remaining between them. The CDR3 DNA is TGTGCCACCAAGGACAGCGCGAACACTGAAGCTTTCTTT. This translates into CATKDSANTEAFF.

The chain joins TRBV28 to TRBJ2-3; 10 bases are shared with TRBD2. The germline V gene has CDR1 MDHEN and CDR2 SYDVKM. The CDR3 contains 17 residues. The V gene end was trimmed by 7 bases and the J gene end by 1 base; junction bases not matched to a gene: 11. CDR3 sequence: CASTKDILAGGTDTQYF. The CDR3 DNA reads TGTGCCAGCACAAAGGACATCCTAGCGGGAGGCACAGATACGCAGTATTTT.